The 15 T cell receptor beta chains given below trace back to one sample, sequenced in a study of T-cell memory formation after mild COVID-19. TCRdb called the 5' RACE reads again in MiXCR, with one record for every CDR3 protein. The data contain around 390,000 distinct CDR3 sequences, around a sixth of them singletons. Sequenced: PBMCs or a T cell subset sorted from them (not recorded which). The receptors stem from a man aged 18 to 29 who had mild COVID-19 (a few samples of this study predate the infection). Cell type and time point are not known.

CDR3 in amino acids: CASSVGPRSGELFF. CDR3 DNA sequence: TGTGCCAGCAGCGTTGGCCCTAGGTCCGGGGAGCTGTTTTTT. The chain carries TRBV9 and TRBJ2-2, with unresolved D. This CDR3 has 14 residues. CDR1 and CDR2 (germline): SGDLS, YYNGEE. Trimming stripped 2 bases from V and 6 bases from J, with 11 bases between. The full variable domain, rest sourced from reference TRBV9 and TRBJ2-2, is DSGVTQTPKHLITATGQRVTLRCSPRSGDLSVYWYQQSLDQGLQFLIQYYNGEERAKGNILERFSAQQFPDLHSELNLSSLELGDSALYFCASSVGPRSGELFFGEGSRLTVL.

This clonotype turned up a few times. For the CDR3, the DNA is TGTGCCAGCAAAACCTATAGCAATCAGCCCCAGCATTTT. Translation gives CASKTYSNQPQHF. The chain combines TRBV6-2 or TRBV6-3 with TRBJ1-5, with unresolved D. V was pared by 7 bases and J by 0 bases, with 7 bases between. The CDR3 has 13 residues. Germline V gene lookup returns CDR1 MNHEY and CDR2 SVGEGT.

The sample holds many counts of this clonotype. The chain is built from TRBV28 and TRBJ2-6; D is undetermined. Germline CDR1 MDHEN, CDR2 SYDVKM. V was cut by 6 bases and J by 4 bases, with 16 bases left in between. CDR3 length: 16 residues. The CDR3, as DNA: TGTGCCAGCAGCACTGGCCTGACGGGCGGGGCCAACGTCCTGACTTTC. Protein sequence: CASSTGLTGGANVLTF.

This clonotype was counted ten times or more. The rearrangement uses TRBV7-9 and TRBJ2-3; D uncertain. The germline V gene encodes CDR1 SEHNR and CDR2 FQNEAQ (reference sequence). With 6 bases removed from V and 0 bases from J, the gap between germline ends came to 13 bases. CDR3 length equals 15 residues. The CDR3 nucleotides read TGTGCCAGCAGGGTACAGAGCACTAGCACAGATACGCAGTATTTT. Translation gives CASRVQSTSTDTQYF.

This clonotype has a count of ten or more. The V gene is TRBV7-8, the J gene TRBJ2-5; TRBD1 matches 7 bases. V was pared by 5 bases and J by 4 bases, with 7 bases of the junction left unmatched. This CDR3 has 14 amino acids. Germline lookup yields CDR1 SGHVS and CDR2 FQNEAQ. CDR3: CASSDRTGRETQYF. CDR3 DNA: TGTGCCAGCAGCGACCGGACAGGTAGAGAGACCCAGTACTTC.

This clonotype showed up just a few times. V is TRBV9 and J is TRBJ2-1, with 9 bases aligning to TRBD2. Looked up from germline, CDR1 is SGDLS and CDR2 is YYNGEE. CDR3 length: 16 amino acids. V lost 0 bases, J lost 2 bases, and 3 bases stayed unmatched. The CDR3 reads CASSVGSGGPYNEQFF. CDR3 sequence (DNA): TGTGCCAGCAGCGTAGGCAGCGGGGGGCCCTACAATGAGCAGTTCTTC.

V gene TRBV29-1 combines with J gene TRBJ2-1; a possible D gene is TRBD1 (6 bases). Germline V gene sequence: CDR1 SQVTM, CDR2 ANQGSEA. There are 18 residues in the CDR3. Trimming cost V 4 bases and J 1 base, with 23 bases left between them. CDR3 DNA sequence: TGCAGCGTTGGAGGGATCTCTGGGGGCTACAGGTCCTACAATGAGCAGTTCTTC. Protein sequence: CSVGGISGGYRSYNEQFF.

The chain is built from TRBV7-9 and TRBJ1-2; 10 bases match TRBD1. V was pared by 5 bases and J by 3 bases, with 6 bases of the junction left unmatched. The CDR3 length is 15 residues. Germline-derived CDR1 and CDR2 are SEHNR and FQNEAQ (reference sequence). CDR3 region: CASSVGQGIDYGYTF. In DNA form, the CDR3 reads TGTGCCAGCAGCGTGGGACAGGGGATAGACTATGGCTACACCTTC.

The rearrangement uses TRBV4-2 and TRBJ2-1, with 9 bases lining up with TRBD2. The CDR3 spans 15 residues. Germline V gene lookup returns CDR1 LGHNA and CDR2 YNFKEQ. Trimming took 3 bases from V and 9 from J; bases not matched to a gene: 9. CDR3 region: CASSQFGAGGVEQFF. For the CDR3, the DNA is TGTGCCAGCAGCCAGTTCGGTGCGGGGGGGGTTGAGCAGTTCTTC.

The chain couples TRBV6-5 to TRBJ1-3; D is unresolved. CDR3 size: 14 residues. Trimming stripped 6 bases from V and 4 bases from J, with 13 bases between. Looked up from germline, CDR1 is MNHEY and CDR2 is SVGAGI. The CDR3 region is CASRVQRYGNTIYF. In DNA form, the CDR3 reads TGTGCCAGCAGAGTACAGAGGTACGGAAACACCATATATTTT.

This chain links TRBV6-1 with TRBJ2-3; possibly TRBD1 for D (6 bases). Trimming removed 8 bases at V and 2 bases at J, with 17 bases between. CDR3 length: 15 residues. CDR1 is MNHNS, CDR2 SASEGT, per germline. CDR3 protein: CASFSRTAYTDTQYF. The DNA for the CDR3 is TGTGCCAGCTTCTCCCGGACAGCCTACACAGATACGCAGTATTTT.

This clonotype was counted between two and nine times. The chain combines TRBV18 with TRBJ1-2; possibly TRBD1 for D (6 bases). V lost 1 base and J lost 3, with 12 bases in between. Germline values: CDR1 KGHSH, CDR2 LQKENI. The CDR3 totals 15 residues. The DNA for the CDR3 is TGTGCCAGCTCACCACTAGGGGGGCAAGACTATGGCTACACCTTC. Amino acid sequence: CASSPLGGQDYGYTF.

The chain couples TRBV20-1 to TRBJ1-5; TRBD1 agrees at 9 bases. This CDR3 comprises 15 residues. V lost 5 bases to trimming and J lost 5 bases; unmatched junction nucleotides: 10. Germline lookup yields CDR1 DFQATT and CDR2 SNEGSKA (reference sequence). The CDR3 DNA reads TGCAGTGCTCCACCTTCAGGACAGGGGCATCAGCCCCAGCATTTT. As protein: CSAPPSGQGHQPQHF.

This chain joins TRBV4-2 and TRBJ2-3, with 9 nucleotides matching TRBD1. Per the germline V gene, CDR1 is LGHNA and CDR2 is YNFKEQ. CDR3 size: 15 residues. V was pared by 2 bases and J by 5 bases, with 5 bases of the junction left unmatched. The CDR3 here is CASSQLGTGQDTQYF. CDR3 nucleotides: TGTGCCAGCAGCCAACTCGGGACAGGGCAAGATACGCAGTATTTT.

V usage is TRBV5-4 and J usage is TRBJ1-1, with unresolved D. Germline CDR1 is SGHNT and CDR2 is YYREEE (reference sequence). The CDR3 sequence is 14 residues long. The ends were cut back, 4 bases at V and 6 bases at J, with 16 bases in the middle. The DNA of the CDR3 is TGTGCCAGCAGCGTACCTGACAAGGTTGCTGAAGCTTTCTTT. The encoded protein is CASSVPDKVAEAFF.